The present T cell receptor beta chain was sequenced within a study of shared clonotypes between healthy human individuals. Of note for this clone: The antigen is undetermined.

The assay ran at deep level. Sequencing used immunoSEQ multiplex PCR; TCRdb keeps in-frame clones, though not all of them. The sample yields under 750,000 clones, around 70% seen once. From CD4+ cells came CD45RA+ naive and CD45RA-negative memory subsets. Findings of the study overall: Large depth notwithstanding, sorted-subset sequencing proved incomplete by rarefaction.

The sequenced sample was memory CD4+ T cells sorted from blood. As for subset: CD45RA-negative fraction. This receptor was identified in a woman between 25 and 40 years old in good health.

In DNA form, the CDR3 reads TGCGCCAGCAGCGGACAGTCGAATGAAAAACTGTTTTTT. Its translation is CASSGQSNEKLFF. The V call is TRBV10-1, the J call TRBJ1-4, with a weak D call TRBD1 (6 bases). CDR3 length: 13 residues. Germline CDR1 and CDR2: WNHNN and SYGVQD (reference sequence). Trimming pared 6 bases from V and 5 bases from J, leaving 10 bases between.